Listed below are T cell receptor beta chains from one sample, sequenced in a study of beta chain features in type 1 diabetes. Here immunoSEQ multiplex PCR was the method, and the copy in TCRdb shows in-frame clones only, minus some. The sample lists roughly 250,000 clones, 68% occurring once. Material: naive CD4+ T cells from blood. Source of these receptors: a man aged 25 to 40 in good health. Each CDR3 is given with its conserved first and last residue. D genes are given only for firm matches. The listing skips clone size in some rows; elsewhere it reads once, few, many or a size class.

V gene	D gene	clone size	J gene	CDR3 DNA	CDR3 protein
TRBV7-2	TRBD2	-	TRBJ2-3	TGTGCCAGCAGCTTAGCGATTAGCGGGAACACAGATACGCAGTATTTT	CASSLAISGNTDTQYF
TRBV29-1	-	-	TRBJ2-1	TGCAGCGTTGAGGATGGAAGGAGCTCCTACAATGAGCAGTTCTTC	CSVEDGRSSYNEQFF
TRBV27	-	-	TRBJ2-6	TGTGCCAGCAAGGGGGTTGGGGCCAACGTCCTGACTTTC	CASKGVGANVLTF
TRBV2	-	-	TRBJ2-6	TGTGCCAGCAGTGAAGGTGGGTCATCTGGGGCCAACGTCCTGACTTTC	CASSEGGSSGANVLTF
TRBV10-3	TRBD1	-	TRBJ2-1	TGTGCCATCAGGTGGGACAGGGGCTCCTACAATGAGCAGTTCTTC	CAIRWDRGSYNEQFF
TRBV28	-	-	TRBJ2-7	TGTGCCAGCAGCTTTAGCGGTTACGAGCAGTACTTC	CASSFSGYEQYF
TRBV19	-	-	TRBJ1-1	TGTGCCAGTAGTTTTCGGAACACTGAAGCTTTCTTT	CASSFRNTEAFF
TRBV30	-	few	TRBJ1-2	TGTGCCTGGAGTGTAAGAAGTCACTATGGCTACACCTTC	CAWSVRSHYGYTF
TRBV30	TRBD2	-	TRBJ2-5	TGTGCCTGGACCGGACTAGCGGGGAGACAAGAGACCCAGTACTTC	CAWTGLAGRQETQYF
TRBV13	-	-	TRBJ2-7	TGTGCCACCACAGAGCAGGGCTCCGTCGGGGAGCAGTACTTC	CATTEQGSVGEQYF
TRBV12-5	-	once	TRBJ2-5	TGTGCTAGTGTCCAAGGACGAGTGGGCCAAGAGACCCAGTACTTC	CASVQGRVGQETQYF
TRBV2	TRBD2	-	TRBJ2-3	TGTGCCAGCACCAAGAGGTCTAGCGGGACTACAGATACGCAGTATTTT	CASTKRSSGTTDTQYF
TRBV4-2	-	-	TRBJ1-5	TGTGCCAGCAGCGCCCGGACGGTGAATAGCAATCAGCCCCAGCATTTT	CASSARTVNSNQPQHF
TRBV29-1	TRBD1	-	TRBJ2-1	TGCAGCGTTGAAATAATCGGTAGGGGGCCGGACAATGAGCAGTTCTTC	CSVEIIGRGPDNEQFF
TRBV29-1	-	few	TRBJ2-7	TGCAGCGCCCAACTCGGCGCCTACGAGCAGTACTTC	CSAQLGAYEQYF
TRBV29-1	-	-	TRBJ1-1	TGCAGCGCCTTTACAGGGAACACTGAAGCTTTCTTT	CSAFTGNTEAFF
TRBV28	-	few	TRBJ2-3	TGTGCCAGCAGCCTCCGGAATACGCAGTATTTT	CASSLRNTQYF
TRBV30	TRBD1	-	TRBJ2-1	TGTGCCTGGAGTGTACTCTGGGACAGGTCAATCTCTAGCTCCTACAATGAGCAGTTCTTC	CAWSVLWDRSISSSYNEQFF
TRBV30	-	few	TRBJ2-5	TGTGCCTGGAGTGCAAGCGGGGAGACCCAGTACTTC	CAWSASGETQYF
TRBV30	-	-	TRBJ2-5	TGTGCCTGGAGTTCGTACAGGGACCAAGAGACCCAGTACTTC	CAWSSYRDQETQYF
TRBV12-5	TRBD1	few	TRBJ1-4	TGTGCTAGTGGCTTTCCGCCGATGACAGGGGGTGAAAAACTGTTTTTT	CASGFPPMTGGEKLFF
TRBV9	TRBD2	-	TRBJ2-3	TGTGCCAGCAGCCCAGGACTAGCGGGGACCACAGATACGCAGTATTTT	CASSPGLAGTTDTQYF
TRBV19	TRBD1	few	TRBJ2-4	TGTGCCAGTAGTTTACCGGGACAGGGGTACATTCAGTACTTC	CASSLPGQGYIQYF
TRBV15	-	-	TRBJ1-5	TGTGCCACCAGCAGAGATCCCTTTGTAAATCAGCCCCAGCATTTT	CATSRDPFVNQPQHF
TRBV23-1	-	-	TRBJ1-1	TGCGCCAGCAGCCCAATCCAGACCCAGAACACTGAAGCTTTCTTT	CASSPIQTQNTEAFF
TRBV21-1	-	once	TRBJ1-1	TGTGCCAGCATCCCAGCCAAAGCAGGGTTAATGAACACTGAAGCTTTCTTT	CASIPAKAGLMNTEAFF
TRBV5-1	TRBD2	-	TRBJ2-1	TGCGCCAGCAGCTGGGGACTAGCCCCCTACAATGAGCAGTTCTTC	CASSWGLAPYNEQFF
TRBV29-1	TRBD1	-	TRBJ2-2	TGCAGTGTCCCGGGACAGGCCACGAACACCGGGGAGCTGTTTTTT	CSVPGQATNTGELFF
TRBV27	-	once	TRBJ2-3	TGTGCCAGCAGTTTTGGAACTAGCACAGATACGCAGTATTTT	CASSFGTSTDTQYF
TRBV30	-	-	TRBJ2-6	TGTGCCTGGAGTGCCGCTATGTCCAACGTCCTGACTTTC	CAWSAAMSNVLTF
TRBV15	-	-	TRBJ2-5	TGTGCCACCAGCAGAGAAAAAGCGACCCAGTACTTC	CATSREKATQYF
TRBV5-1	TRBD2	-	TRBJ2-1	TGCGCCAGCAGCTTGGGGCTAGCGGGCTACAATGAGCAGTTCTTC	CASSLGLAGYNEQFF
TRBV30	-	-	TRBJ1-1	TGTGCCTGGAGGGAGAACACTGAAGCTTTCTTT	CAWRENTEAFF
TRBV5-1	TRBD2	-	TRBJ2-3	TGCGCCAGCAGCTCAGGACTAGCGGGGAATTCCGGCACAGATACGCAGTATTTT	CASSSGLAGNSGTDTQYF
TRBV29-1	TRBD2	-	TRBJ2-7	TGCAGCGTCAATGGACTAGCGGGAGTCTACGAGCAGTACTTC	CSVNGLAGVYEQYF
TRBV5-5	TRBD1	few	TRBJ2-4	TGTGCCAGCAGCCCCAGACAGGGGAGAGGCTTCATTCAGTACTTC	CASSPRQGRGFIQYF
TRBV7-2	-	-	TRBJ2-3	TGTGCCAGCAGCTTAGCAGGGCTGAGCACAGATACGCAGTATTTT	CASSLAGLSTDTQYF
TRBV30	-	-	TRBJ1-1	TGTGCCTGCCGCACCGGGGCATATGGGGAGAACACTGAAGCTTTCTTT	CACRTGAYGENTEAFF
TRBV30	TRBD2	few	TRBJ2-1	TGTGCCTGTACGCTAGCGGGCACCTACAATGAGCAGTTCTTC	CACTLAGTYNEQFF
TRBV29-1	TRBD1	-	TRBJ2-3	TGCAGCGTTCGGACAGGTGTGCAGTATTTT	CSVRTGVQYF
TRBV30	TRBD1	-	TRBJ2-7	TGTGCCTGGAGTGGCCAGACAGGGATCTACGAGCAGTACTTC	CAWSGQTGIYEQYF